What follows is one TCR beta chain and its context. Germline values: CDR1 MGHRA, CDR2 YSYEKL. The CDR3 has 15 amino acids. Deletions cut 0 bases from V and 2 bases from J, with 11 bases between. This study enrolled people aged about 18 to 100 from around 26 US geographic areas. In Cohort 3, a recovered donor had either two negative PCRs, clearance, or symptom resolution. The data stem from a study of blood T cell repertoires in COVID-19. Background on the study: Some COVID-19 samples were acute and others convalescent; all came from the United States, Italy and Spain.

Some clones are missing from TCRdb's copy, which holds only in-frame ones; the method was immunoSEQ multiplex PCR. The table shows under 500,000 clones, with 80% to 90% occurring only once. This rearrangement joins TRBV4-1 to TRBJ2-7, with D possibly matching TRBD2 (6 bases). The sequence came from a man aged 30-40 years who had recovered from COVID-19. Material: PBMCs or T cells enriched from blood (not recorded which). The CDR3 DNA sequence: TGCGCCAGCAGCCAAGAATTCCGGGAGACCTACGAGCAGTACTTC. It translates to CASSQEFRETYEQYF.